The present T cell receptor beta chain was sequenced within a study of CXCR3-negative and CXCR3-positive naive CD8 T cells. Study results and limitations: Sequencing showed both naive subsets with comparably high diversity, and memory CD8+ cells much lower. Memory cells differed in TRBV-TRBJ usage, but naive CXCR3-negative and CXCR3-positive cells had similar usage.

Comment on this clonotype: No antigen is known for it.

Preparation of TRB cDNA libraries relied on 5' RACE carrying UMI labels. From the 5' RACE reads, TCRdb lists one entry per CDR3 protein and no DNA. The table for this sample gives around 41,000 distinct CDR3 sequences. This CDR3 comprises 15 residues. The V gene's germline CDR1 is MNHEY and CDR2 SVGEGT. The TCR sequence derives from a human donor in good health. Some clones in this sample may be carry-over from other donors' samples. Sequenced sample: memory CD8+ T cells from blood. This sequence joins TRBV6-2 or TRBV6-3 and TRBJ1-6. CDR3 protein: CASTRKGRPNSPLHF.